This T cell receptor (beta chain) was recovered during a study of blood T cell repertoires in COVID-19. Study-wide context: COVID-19 samples collected from the United States, Italy and Spain covered acute and convalescent phases.

V lost 1 base and J lost 2; bases outside the gene matches: 3. Germline lookup yields CDR1 LGHNA and CDR2 YNFKEQ. The CDR3 loop spans 16 amino acids. Per the original methods: It was from reference gene primer amplification that nucleated cell counts were estimated. Repertoires were generated with immunoSEQ multiplex PCR, while TCRdb's copy carries only in-frame clones and drops some. D and trimming come from the DNA, and the V and J calls and clone size come from that table. This repertoire shows about 72,000 clones, about 89% found once; its top ten account for under 15%. This TCR came from a woman in her sixties with acute or convalescent COVID-19. Input material: peripheral blood. The chain has TRBV4-2 and TRBJ2-3; 10 positions match TRBD2. Here the CDR3 reads CASSQGLAGDTDTQYF. In DNA form, the CDR3 reads TGTGCCAGCAGCCAAGGGCTAGCGGGGGACACAGATACGCAGTATTTT.